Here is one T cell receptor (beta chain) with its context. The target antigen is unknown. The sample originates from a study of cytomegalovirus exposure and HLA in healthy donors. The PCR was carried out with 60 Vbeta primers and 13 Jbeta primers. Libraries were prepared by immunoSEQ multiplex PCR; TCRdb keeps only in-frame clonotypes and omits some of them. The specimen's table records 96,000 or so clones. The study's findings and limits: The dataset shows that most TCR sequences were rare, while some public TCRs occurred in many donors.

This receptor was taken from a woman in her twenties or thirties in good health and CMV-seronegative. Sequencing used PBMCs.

The CDR3 here is CASSLGLWEGTQYF. For the CDR3, the DNA is TGTGCCAGCAGCTTGGGACTATGGGAGGGGACCCAGTACTTC. The chain has TRBV5-4 and TRBJ2-5, with 7 bases aligning to TRBD2. With 0 bases clipped from V and 7 bases from J, the junction kept 6 bases outside the gene matches. Germline lookup yields CDR1 SGHNT and CDR2 YYREEE (reference sequence). This CDR3 contains 14 residues.